One and the same sample provided the 8 T cell receptor beta chains below, sequenced in a study of vaccination and CD4 T cells after COVID-19. The treatment is: 10-day PBMC culture with coronavirus spike peptide pools or control peptides (ViraFEST assay). Sequencing of the DNA from cultured CD4+ T cells was carried out with the Oncomine TCR Beta short-read assay. MiXCR, run by TCRdb on the PCR reads, gives a single entry per CDR3 protein. The table has approximately 14,000 distinct CDR3 sequences, around a third seen once. What these receptors recognize is not known. The specimen sequenced was cultured CD4+ T cells from blood. The receptors come from a human donor with COVID-19.

The gene calls are TRBV7-9 and TRBJ1-4; no reliable D call. Germline loops: CDR1 SEHNR, CDR2 FQNEAQ (reference sequence). The V end was cut by 1 base, the J end by 8 bases, with 11 bases between. The length of the CDR3 is 14 residues. The CDR3 bases are TGTGCCAGCAGCTTAGAGGGTTATCGCGAAAAACTGTTTTTT. Translated: CASSLEGYREKLFF.

This clonotype came up once. The V gene is TRBV23-1, the J gene TRBJ1-4; D unresolved. TRBV23-1 belongs to the ORF category, with a function that is uncertain. Trimming took off 0 bases at V and 6 bases at J, with 11 bases between the two ends. The CDR3 runs 15 residues. The CDR3 protein is CASSQSRVSDEKLFF. In DNA form, the CDR3 reads TGCGCCAGCAGTCAATCGAGGGTCAGCGATGAAAAACTGTTTTTT.

This clonotype was found once. V and J are TRBV19 and TRBJ2-2; no reliable D call. The length of the CDR3 is 15 residues. CDR1 LNHDA and CDR2 SQIVND come from the germline V gene (reference sequence). Trimming cost V 0 bases and J 4 bases, with 9 bases left between them. CDR3 DNA: TGTGCCAGTAGTATAGAGGTTGAGAGCACCGGGGAGCTGTTTTTT. Amino acids: CASSIEVESTGELFF.

In regard to this clonotype: At one boundary the junction diverges from the germline segment, which might be a read error. This chain links TRBV19 with TRBJ1-2, with D unresolved. This CDR3 region has 11 residues. Germline CDR1 LNHDA, CDR2 SQIVND (reference sequence). CDR3 nucleotides: TGTGACAGTATGGACCTCTATGGCTACACCTTC. It translates to CDSMDLYGYTF. The full variable domain, in which reference TRBV19 and TRBJ1-2 provide the parts outside the CDR3, is DGGITQSPKYLFRKEGQNVTLSCEQNLNHDAMYWYRQDPGQGLRLIYYSQIVNDFQKGDIAEGYSVSREKKESFPLTVTSAQKNPTAFYLCDSMDLYGYTFGSGTRLTVV.

This clonotype was found a few times. The rearrangement links TRBV20-1 to TRBJ1-2; possible D gene TRBD1, 5 bases. The germline V and J ends were trimmed by 6 bases and 5 bases, with 13 bases remaining between them. Germline V gene data show CDR1 as DFQATT and CDR2 as SNEGSKA (reference sequence). CDR3 length: 12 residues. The CDR3 is CSARGGEYGYTF. The CDR3 DNA reads as TGCAGTGCAAGGGGCGGGGAGTATGGCTACACCTTC.

This clonotype has just a few counts. This rearrangement joins TRBV5-4 to TRBJ2-5; TRBD2 aligns across 10 bases. With 4 bases clipped from V and 3 bases from J, the junction kept 6 bases outside the gene matches. Germline V gene data show CDR1 as SGHNT and CDR2 as YYREEE (reference sequence). The CDR3 length is 15 residues. The CDR3 DNA follows: TGTGCCAGCAGCACCAGACTAGCGGGTGAAGAGACCCAGTACTTC. Its translation is CASSTRLAGEETQYF.

This clonotype ranks as large. The rearrangement links TRBV20-1 to TRBJ2-5, with 10 positions matching TRBD2. The J segment lost 6 bases and the V segment lost 5 bases, leaving 6 bases of the junction unmatched. The germline CDR1 and CDR2 sequences are DFQATT and SNEGSKA (reference sequence). This CDR3 is built from 13 residues. The CDR3 nucleotides are TGCAGTGCTTTACCGGGACTAGCGAAGACCCAGTACTTC. It is translated as CSALPGLAKTQYF.

This clonotype was recorded a few times. This chain connects TRBV2 to TRBJ2-7; TRBD2 agrees at 11 bases. V shed 6 bases and J 5 bases; nucleotides not matched to a gene: 9. The CDR3 is 15 amino acids. The germline V gene encodes CDR1 SNHLY and CDR2 FYNNEI. CDR3 loop: CASSIAIAGGNEQYF. The CDR3 DNA sequence: TGTGCCAGCAGCATAGCCATAGCGGGGGGGAACGAGCAGTACTTC.